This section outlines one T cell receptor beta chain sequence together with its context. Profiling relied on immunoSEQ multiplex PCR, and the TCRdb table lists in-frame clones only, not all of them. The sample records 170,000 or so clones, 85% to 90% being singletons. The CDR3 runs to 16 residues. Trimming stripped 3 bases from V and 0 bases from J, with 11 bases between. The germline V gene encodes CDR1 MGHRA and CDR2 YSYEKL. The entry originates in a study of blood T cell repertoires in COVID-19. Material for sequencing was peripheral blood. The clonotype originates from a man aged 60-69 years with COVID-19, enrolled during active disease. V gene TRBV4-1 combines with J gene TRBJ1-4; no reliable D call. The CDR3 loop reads CASSHLGSATNEKLFF. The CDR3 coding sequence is TGCGCCAGCAGCCATTTGGGCTCTGCAACTAATGAAAAACTGTTTTTT.